One sample yielded the 17 T cell receptor beta chains listed below, sequenced in a study of blood T cell repertoires in COVID-19. Data came from immunoSEQ multiplex PCR; TCRdb stores just in-frame clones and leaves some out. The repertoire has about 39,000 clones, approximately 81% of them found once; the top ten carry more than 8%. The sample taken for sequencing was peripheral blood. The receptors here all came from a man aged 55-75 years in a cohort sampled during active COVID-19.

J is TRBJ2-3 and V is TRBV6-5; TRBD2 matches at 11 bases. From germline, CDR1 is MNHEY and CDR2 SVGAGI. V shed 4 bases and J 2 bases; nucleotides not matched to a gene: 5. The CDR3 contains 16 residues. The CDR3 DNA reads TGTGCCAGCAGTTCGGGACTAGCGGTCCCCACAGATACGCAGTATTTT. It codes for CASSSGLAVPTDTQYF.

This clone was picked up one time. This chain connects TRBV14 to TRBJ2-7; 12 nucleotides match TRBD2. V was clipped by 5 bases and J by 3 bases; unmatched bases: 5. CDR3 length equals 15 residues. CDR1 is SGHDN and CDR2 is FVKESK in the germline V gene. The CDR3 reads CASSKGLAGSYEQYF. The CDR3 region has the DNA TGTGCCAGCAGCAAAGGACTAGCGGGAAGCTACGAGCAGTACTTC. The full variable domain, rest sourced from reference TRBV14 and TRBJ2-7, is EAGVTQFPSHSVIEKGQTVTLRCDPISGHDNLYWYRRVMGKEIKFLLHFVKESKQDESGMPNNRFLAERTGGTYSTLKVQPAELEDSGVYFCASSKGLAGSYEQYFGPGTRLTVT.

This clone was found a few times. This sequence joins TRBV7-2 and TRBJ2-5; TRBD2 aligns across 11 bases. CDR1 is SGHTA, CDR2 FQGNSA, per germline. Trimming at V came to 4 bases and at J to 2 bases, leaving 6 bases not matched to a gene. CDR3 length equals 16 residues. The CDR3 nucleotides read TGTGCCAGCAGCTCCCGGGGACTAGCGGATCAAGAGACCCAGTACTTC. Encoded protein: CASSSRGLADQETQYF. Drawing the rest from reference TRBV7-2 and TRBJ2-5, the complete variable domain is GAGVSQSPSNKVTEKGKDVELRCDPISGHTALYWYRQSLGQGLEFLIYFQGNSAPDKSGLPSDRFSAERTGGSVSTLTIQRTQQEDSAVYLCASSSRGLADQETQYFGPGTRLLVL.

This chain connects TRBV7-9 to TRBJ1-3, with D possibly being TRBD1 (6 bases). There are 14 residues in the CDR3. Germline CDR1 SEHNR, CDR2 FQNEAQ (reference sequence). The V gene lost 5 bases and the J gene lost 3 bases, with 11 bases spanning the gap. The CDR3 sequence is CASSHRGSGNTIYF. The CDR3 DNA reads TGTGCCAGCAGCCATAGGGGGAGTGGAAACACCATATATTTT.

J is TRBJ2-3 and V is TRBV12-3 or TRBV12-4, with a weak D call TRBD2 (5 bases). The V gene lost 5 bases and the J gene lost 11 bases, with 8 bases spanning the gap. CDR3 size: 10 residues. CDR3 sequence (DNA): TGTGCCAGCAGTGCCGGGGAGCAGTATTTT. Protein: CASSAGEQYF.

This clone was found once. The chain has TRBV9 and TRBJ1-5; D remains ambiguous. Germline V lookup: CDR1 SGDLS, CDR2 YYNGEE. CDR3 size: 13 residues. Trimming removed 1 base from V and 5 bases from J, with 7 bases in between. CDR3 loop: CASSVSLDQPQHF. The DNA for the CDR3 is TGTGCCAGCAGCGTAAGCCTGGATCAGCCCCAGCATTTT. Looking up the rest from reference TRBV9 and TRBJ1-5 gives the full variable domain: DSGVTQTPKHLITATGQRVTLRCSPRSGDLSVYWYQQSLDQGLQFLIQYYNGEERAKGNILERFSAQQFPDLHSELNLSSLELGDSALYFCASSVSLDQPQHFGDGTRLSIL.

A remark on this clone: One end of the junction fails to match germline, which may point to a read error. The J gene is TRBJ2-3, the V gene TRBV9; D is unclear. CDR1 SGDLS and CDR2 YYNGEE come from the germline V gene. This CDR3 has 15 amino acids. The CDR3 protein is CASSVDGVSTDMQYF. Here the CDR3 DNA reads TGTGCCAGCAGCGTAGATGGTGTCTCCACAGATATGCAGTATTTT.

The chain uses TRBV6-6 and TRBJ2-2; 9 nucleotides align to TRBD1. The CDR3 is 16 amino acids. CDR1 is MNHNY, CDR2 SVGAGI, per germline (reference sequence). Germline trimming cut 7 bases from V and 1 base from J; bases unmatched to any gene: 7. CDR3 nucleotides: TGTGCCAGCATCCAGACAGGGGGAGGGAACACCGGGGAGCTGTTTTTT. It specifies CASIQTGGGNTGELFF.

The chain recombines TRBV11-2 with TRBJ2-3, with 8 bases matching TRBD2. V trimming: 8 bases; J trimming: 2 bases; junction bases outside the gene matches: 18. The CDR3 has 18 residues. Germline V gene data show CDR1 as SGHAT and CDR2 as FQNNGV. CDR3 in amino acids: CASGYQIRGGPLTDTQYF. Here the CDR3 DNA reads TGTGCCAGCGGTTATCAAATTCGGGGGGGCCCGCTCACAGATACGCAGTATTTT.

The chain is built from TRBV29-1 and TRBJ2-1; 11 nucleotides line up with TRBD2. The trim removed 0 bases at V and 0 bases at J, leaving 16 bases unmatched. Germline CDR1 reads SQVTM; CDR2 reads ANQGSEA. CDR3 length equals 21 residues. The CDR3 spells CSVEDLEGSGRAGSSYNEQFF. The DNA of the CDR3 is TGCAGCGTTGAAGATCTGGAGGGTAGCGGGAGGGCGGGGAGCTCCTACAATGAGCAGTTCTTC.

The chain joins TRBV27 to TRBJ2-7, with D tentatively TRBD1 (6 bases). This CDR3 spans 15 amino acids. The germline CDR1 and CDR2 sequences are MNHEY and SMNVEV (reference sequence). The ends were cut back, 2 bases at V and 3 bases at J, with 14 bases in the middle. The CDR3 coding sequence is TGTGCCAGCAGTTTACTCGGCAGGGGAAGCTACGAGCAGTACTTC. Residues: CASSLLGRGSYEQYF.

This clone has a single count. This sequence joins TRBV5-1 and TRBJ1-2; D is unresolved. Germline V lookup: CDR1 SGHRS, CDR2 YFSETQ. With 3 bases removed from V and 4 bases from J, the gap between germline ends came to 10 bases. This CDR3 has 13 amino acids. CDR3 protein: CASSWSVGYGYTF. Here the CDR3 DNA reads TGCGCCAGCAGCTGGAGCGTAGGCTATGGCTACACCTTC.

V gene TRBV18 combines with J gene TRBJ1-2, with D uncertain. V shed 3 bases and J shed 4 bases, with 6 bases lying between them. From germline, CDR1 is KGHSH and CDR2 LQKENI. CDR3 length: 12 amino acids. The CDR3 DNA follows: TGTGCCAGCTCACCGGGCATCTATGGCTACACCTTC. It yields the protein CASSPGIYGYTF.

CDR3 sequence: CASSQGAGQRQPQHF. As DNA, the CDR3 is TGTGCCAGCAGCCAAGGGGCGGGACAGCGTCAGCCCCAGCATTTT. The genes are TRBV3-1 (or the pseudogene TRBV3-2) and TRBJ1-5; 7 bases align to TRBD1. Germline assignment: CDR1 LGHDT and CDR2 YNNKEL (reference sequence). This CDR3 has 15 amino acids. Unmatched junction bases numbered 6, after V lost 1 base and J lost 6 bases.

The J gene is TRBJ1-1, the V gene TRBV12-3 or TRBV12-4, with D perhaps matching TRBD1 (5 bases). The CDR3 is 13 amino acids. Trimming pared 5 bases from V and 4 bases from J, leaving 11 bases between. CDR3 coding DNA: TGTGCCAGCAGTCCCGGCGGGGGCACTGAAGCTTTCTTT. Protein: CASSPGGGTEAFF.

The chain carries TRBV3-1 (or the pseudogene TRBV3-2) and TRBJ2-5; 11 nucleotides align to TRBD1. The germline CDR1 and CDR2 sequences are LGHDT and YNNKEL (reference sequence). V shed 6 bases and J 4 bases; nucleotides not matched to a gene: 4. CDR3 length equals 14 residues. The CDR3 loop is CASRAGTGGETQYF. The CDR3 DNA is TGTGCCAGCAGGGCCGGGACAGGGGGAGAGACCCAGTACTTC.

The CDR3 region is CASSIALYGNQPQHF. DNA for the CDR3: TGTGCCAGTAGTATTGCTCTCTATGGCAATCAGCCCCAGCATTTT. The J gene is TRBJ1-5, the V gene TRBV19, with D unresolved. CDR1 and CDR2 from the germline V gene are LNHDA and SQIVND (reference sequence). V dropped 3 bases and J dropped 2 bases, with 11 bases sitting between them. The CDR3 is 15 amino acids.